The present T cell receptor (beta chain) was sequenced within a study of blood T cell repertoires in COVID-19. Generated by immunoSEQ multiplex PCR, the TCRdb table keeps only in-frame clones and is missing some. The repertoire holds 110,000 to 150,000 clones, around 80% seen once, with 5.5% to 7% in the top ten. This clone was found a few times. Individuals aged about 18 to 100 years were recruited from about two dozen US areas. Donors in Cohort 3 counted as recovered after two negative PCRs, clearance, or symptom resolution. Losses at the gene ends were 4 bases for V and 2 bases for J; bases not matched to a gene: 7. CDR1 and CDR2 (germline): MNHEY, SMNVEV (reference sequence). The CDR3 covers 15 residues.

The sequenced sample was PBMCs or T cells enriched from blood (not recorded which). This TCR derives from a woman between 45 and 60 years old who had recovered from COVID-19. V is TRBV27 and J is TRBJ1-2, with 7 positions matching TRBD1. The CDR3 reads CASSSRTGENYGYTF. The CDR3 DNA is TGTGCCAGCAGTTCCCGGACAGGAGAGAACTATGGCTACACCTTC.